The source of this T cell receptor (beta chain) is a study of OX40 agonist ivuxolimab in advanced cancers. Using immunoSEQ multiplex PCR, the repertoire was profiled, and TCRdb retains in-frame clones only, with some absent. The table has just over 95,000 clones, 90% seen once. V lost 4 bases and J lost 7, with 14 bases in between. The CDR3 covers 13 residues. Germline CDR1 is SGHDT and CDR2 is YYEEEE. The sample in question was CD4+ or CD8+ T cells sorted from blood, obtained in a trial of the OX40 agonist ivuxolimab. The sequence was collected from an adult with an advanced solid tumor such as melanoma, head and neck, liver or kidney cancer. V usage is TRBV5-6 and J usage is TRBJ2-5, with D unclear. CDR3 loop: CASSLWWLGTQYF. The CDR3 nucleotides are TGTGCCAGCAGCCTTTGGTGGTTGGGGACCCAGTACTTC. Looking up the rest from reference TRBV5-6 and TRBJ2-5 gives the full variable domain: DAGVTQSPTHLIKTRGQQVTLRCSPKSGHDTVSWYQQALGQGPQFIFQYYEEEERQRGNFPDRFSGHQFPNYSSELNVNALLLGDSALYLCASSLWWLGTQYFGPGTRLLVL.